This T cell receptor (beta chain) appears in the sequencing data of a study of T cell repertoires in ileal Crohn's disease. Study context: The M6 sample came from neoterminal ileum during colonoscopy after surgery. Regarding the study as a whole: Postoperative endoscopy occurred within one year, median approximately 7.5 months. Mucosal expansions were suggested to be mainly CD8 T cells.

This sample's time point: neoterminal ileum biopsy at postoperative endoscopy, about 6 months after surgery. Eligibility required adulthood, ileal or ileocolonic Crohn's disease and indicated ileocolonic resection. To note about this clone: Antigen unknown.

The table came from immunoSEQ multiplex PCR; TCRdb's copy has only in-frame clones and leaves some out. Of about 62,000 clones listed, around 90% are singletons. Sequencing input: ileal tissue. The TCR sequence derives from an adult with Crohn's disease.

The DNA of the CDR3 is TGTGCCAGCAGCCCCTCGCCCGGCTACGAGCAGTACTTC. Translation: CASSPSPGYEQYF. The chain joins TRBV11-3 to TRBJ2-7, with D hard to call. CDR3 length: 13 amino acids. From germline, CDR1 is SGHNT and CDR2 YENEEA. Between the trimmed V and J ends, which lost 5 bases and 3 bases, there was a span of 11 bases.